Shown below are 2 T cell receptor beta chains from a single sample sequenced in a study of blood T cell repertoires in COVID-19. Method: immunoSEQ multiplex PCR; TCRdb's copy keeps in-frame clones and lacks some. The table includes about 30,000 clones, 84% detected once. Sequencing was done on a sample of peripheral blood. The receptors stem from a human donor in a cohort sampled during active COVID-19.

The V call is TRBV18, the J call TRBJ2-1; no clear D. Germline CDR1 is KGHSH and CDR2 is LQKENI. The V end lost 5 bases, the J end lost 2 bases, and 19 bases lay between the germline ends. The CDR3 runs 17 residues. The DNA for the CDR3 is TGTGCCAGCTCAGGCCGAAAGACTGGCCGAACCTACAATGAGCAGTTCTTC. Amino acids: CASSGRKTGRTYNEQFF.

J is TRBJ2-7 and V is TRBV4-2, with D possibly being TRBD1 (7 bases). The CDR3 runs to 14 residues. In germline, CDR1 is LGHNA, CDR2 YNFKEQ. Trimming took 2 bases from V and 3 from J, leaving 11 bases between them. This chain's CDR3 is CASSQSQGGYEQYF. The CDR3 nucleotides are TGTGCCAGCAGCCAATCTCAGGGGGGCTACGAGCAGTACTTC.